Below, 5 T cell receptor beta chains from the same sample are listed, as sequenced in a study of shared clonotypes between healthy human individuals. The method was immunoSEQ multiplex PCR; TCRdb's version includes in-frame clones alone and lacks a portion of them. Seen here are a few million clones, just over 90% observed once, and the top ten hold under 0.45%. Sequenced material: naive CD4+ T cells from PBMCs. Subset reported: CD45RA+ positively selected. The receptors come from a man younger than 30 in good health. Some clones in this sample may be carry-over from other donors' samples.

The V and J genes are TRBV7-9 and TRBJ2-2; a possible D gene is TRBD1 (6 bases). Per germline, CDR1 SEHNR and CDR2 FQNEAQ (reference sequence). Trimming cost V 4 bases and J 2 bases, with 11 bases left between them. This CDR3 comprises 15 residues. CDR3 in DNA: TGTGCCAGCAGCTCCTACGGGACAAACACCGGGGAGCTGTTTTTT. It specifies CASSSYGTNTGELFF.

The rearrangement joins TRBV27 to TRBJ2-5; TRBD1 agrees at 7 bases. V shed 5 bases, J shed 4 bases, and the junction held 4 bases outside the gene matches. CDR1 MNHEY and CDR2 SMNVEV come from the germline V gene (reference sequence). CDR3 length: 13 amino acids. CDR3 coding DNA: TGTGCCAGCAGTCTCGGGACAGCAGAGACCCAGTACTTC. Amino acids: CASSLGTAETQYF.

The chain links TRBV19 to TRBJ2-7; D may be TRBD2 (5 bases). Trimming removed 4 bases at V and 3 bases at J, with 13 bases between. Germline assignment: CDR1 LNHDA and CDR2 SQIVND (reference sequence). The CDR3 sequence is 14 residues long. CDR3 amino acids: CASSTPGLFYEQYF. The CDR3 DNA reads TGTGCCAGTAGTACCCCAGGACTCTTCTACGAGCAGTACTTC.

V is TRBV19 and J is TRBJ1-3; 10 nucleotides agree with TRBD1. This CDR3 comprises 15 residues. In germline, CDR1 is LNHDA, CDR2 SQIVND (reference sequence). After removal of 5 bases from V and 2 bases from J, the junction contained 3 bases not matched to a gene. CDR3 DNA: TGTGCCAGTAGTCCCGACAGGGGGCCTGGAAACACCATATATTTT. Translating gives CASSPDRGPGNTIYF. Full variable domain (remainder filled in from reference TRBV19 and TRBJ1-3): DGGITQSPKYLFRKEGQNVTLSCEQNLNHDAMYWYRQDPGQGLRLIYYSQIVNDFQKGDIAEGYSVSREKKESFPLTVTSAQKNPTAFYLCASSPDRGPGNTIYFGEGSWLTVV.

The CDR3 region is CASSPEGSSYNEQFF. CDR3 bases: TGCGCCAGCAGCCCTGAGGGGAGCTCCTACAATGAGCAGTTCTTC. V usage is TRBV5-1 and J usage is TRBJ2-1; D tentatively fits TRBD1 or TRBD2 (5 bases each). V lost 4 bases, J lost 0 bases, and 11 bases lay in between. The CDR3 spans 15 residues. CDR1 and CDR2 (germline): SGHRS, YFSETQ.